This TCR beta chain was sequenced in a study of shared clonotypes between healthy human individuals. Across the whole study: The composition of the donors was a couple of women and a few men aged 18 to 49. Study findings and constraints: Non-shared clonotypes had lower generation probabilities than those shared by all four donors.

Details on this clone: Its antigen is not identified.

Germline V gene lookup returns CDR1 MNHNS and CDR2 SASEGT. With V trimmed by 7 bases and J by 5 bases, 7 bases remained unmatched. The CDR3 is made up of 13 amino acids. All donors qualified as healthy HIV-negative adults and had experienced no recent acute infections or vaccinations. The table came from immunoSEQ multiplex PCR; TCRdb's copy has only in-frame clones and leaves some out. The repertoire holds about 380,000 clones, about 96% seen once, with about 0.32% in the top ten. This chain joins TRBV6-1 and TRBJ2-5; 7 bases fit TRBD2. The sequence was collected from a man aged 30-40 years in good health. Sequenced input: memory CD8+ T cells sorted from blood. Subset noted: CD45RO+ cells pooled with CCR7-negative TemRA cells. CDR3 amino acids: CASTSSGWETQYF. CDR3 sequence (DNA): TGTGCCAGCACTTCTAGCGGCTGGGAGACCCAGTACTTC.